This passage covers 22 T cell receptor beta chains from one sample sequenced in a study of T cell changes during pregnancy in multiple sclerosis. Some clones are missing from TCRdb's copy, which holds only in-frame ones; the method was immunoSEQ multiplex PCR. The repertoire holds more than 65,000 clones, with just over 90% as singletons. The sample was CD4+ T cells from peripheral blood mononuclear cells, taken before pregnancy. These receptors were obtained from a female donor with multiple sclerosis, enrolled in a pregnancy study.

CDR3 DNA sequence: TGTGCCAGCAGTTCAGGTCAGCCCCAGCATTTT. This gives the protein CASSSGQPQHF. V gene TRBV28 combines with J gene TRBJ1-5, with unresolved D. Trimming pared 4 bases from V and 6 bases from J, leaving 4 bases between. The CDR3 consists of 11 residues. The germline V gene encodes CDR1 MDHEN and CDR2 SYDVKM.

The chain uses TRBV9 and TRBJ1-3; possibly TRBD1 for D (5 bases). CDR3 length: 17 amino acids. V lost 4 bases and J 2 bases, leaving 19 bases between the germline ends. Looked up from germline, CDR1 is SGDLS and CDR2 is YYNGEE. The CDR3 reads CASSYPRGRGTGNTIYF. CDR3 DNA sequence: TGTGCCAGCAGCTACCCAAGGGGCAGAGGAACTGGAAACACCATATATTTT.

V usage is TRBV27 and J usage is TRBJ2-7; the D gene is possibly TRBD2 (5 bases). Germline V gene sequence: CDR1 MNHEY, CDR2 SMNVEV (reference sequence). V dropped 1 base and J dropped 6 bases, with 16 bases sitting between them. CDR3 length: 15 amino acids. CDR3 sequence (DNA): TGTGCCAGCAGTTTATTCGGAGGCGTGTATAGCGAGCAGTACTTC. It specifies CASSLFGGVYSEQYF.

The J gene is TRBJ2-3, the V gene TRBV28, with 8 bases fitting TRBD2. Germline V gene data show CDR1 as MDHEN and CDR2 as SYDVKM. The CDR3 has 15 residues. The J segment lost 7 bases and the V segment lost 1 base, leaving 7 bases of the junction unmatched. The CDR3 sequence is CASSLFGSGTNTQYF. CDR3 DNA sequence: TGTGCCAGCAGTTTATTTGGTAGCGGGACGAATACGCAGTATTTT.

The count of this clone is one. CDR3 loop: CASRISGINEKLFF. DNA for the CDR3: TGTGCCAGTAGAATATCGGGGATTAATGAAAAACTGTTTTTT. V gene TRBV19 combines with J gene TRBJ1-4; no firm D call. Germline V lookup: CDR1 LNHDA, CDR2 SQIVND (reference sequence). Deletions cut 6 bases from V and 4 bases from J, with 12 bases between. The CDR3 sequence is 14 residues long.

The chain is built from TRBV5-6 and TRBJ1-1, with D possibly TRBD1 on 5 matching bases. Trimming shortened V by 1 base and J by 3 bases, and 10 bases separated the two germline ends. The CDR3 has 14 amino acids. CDR1 is SGHDT and CDR2 is YYEEEE in the germline V gene. The CDR3 DNA follows: TGTGCCAGCAGCTTGATTGGCAGGGACACTGAAGCTTTCTTT. Its translation is CASSLIGRDTEAFF.

The chain uses TRBV5-4 and TRBJ1-3, with D maybe TRBD1 (6 bases). The CDR3 runs 14 residues. Germline CDR1 is SGHNT and CDR2 is YYREEE (reference sequence). V lost 4 bases to trimming and J lost 0 bases, with 8 bases between them. CDR3 amino acids: CASSQTGSGNTIYF. CDR3 bases: TGTGCCAGCAGCCAGACAGGCTCTGGAAACACCATATATTTT.

The chain uses TRBV21-1 and TRBJ1-5; the tabulated D call, TRBD1, remains unverified against the DNA. TRBV21-1 is designated a pseudogene. The CDR3 sequence is 18 residues long. The CDR3 loop reads CARTFLPYRDEGNQPQHF. The CDR3 DNA reads as TGTGCCAGAACTTTCCTGCCGTACAGGGACGAAGGAAATCAGCCCCAGCATTTT.

The chain is built from TRBV6-1 and TRBJ1-6; D is uncertain. The length of the CDR3 is 13 residues. CDR1 and CDR2 (germline): MNHNS, SASEGT. V gave up 1 base and J gave up 8 bases, with 6 bases separating them. In DNA, the CDR3 is TGTGCCAGCAGTGAAGGAGGTTATTCACCCCTCCACTTT. It encodes CASSEGGYSPLHF.

The chain uses TRBV5-4 and TRBJ2-2; 14 nucleotides align to TRBD2. Per the germline V gene, CDR1 is SGHNT and CDR2 is YYREEE (reference sequence). Unmatched junction bases numbered 2, after V lost 4 bases and J lost 6 bases. The CDR3 is 15 amino acids. The CDR3 here is CASSRLAGGSGELFF. Here the CDR3 DNA reads TGTGCCAGCAGCCGACTAGCGGGGGGGTCCGGGGAGCTGTTTTTT.

This chain uses TRBV6-5 with TRBJ1-2, with no clear D. The germline V and J ends were trimmed by 0 bases and 2 bases, with 4 bases remaining between them. Germline-derived CDR1 and CDR2 are MNHEY and SVGAGI. CDR3 size: 13 residues. CDR3 amino acids: CASSYSENYGYTF. The CDR3 nucleotides are TGTGCCAGCAGTTACTCAGAGAACTATGGCTACACCTTC.

The chain uses TRBV11-3 and TRBJ2-7, with no clear D. This CDR3 contains 16 residues. With 5 bases removed from V and 5 bases from J, the gap between germline ends came to 22 bases. Germline V gene data show CDR1 as SGHNT and CDR2 as YENEEA. CDR3 in DNA: TGTGCCAGCAGCCCGCTGGAGAGAGCGTACGGCGACGAGCAGTACTTC. Translated: CASSPLERAYGDEQYF.

The chain combines TRBV20-1 with TRBJ1-2; D is unclear. The CDR3 covers 11 residues. Germline V CDR1 and CDR2: DFQATT, SNEGSKA (reference sequence). V was trimmed by 6 bases and J by 4 bases, leaving 9 bases between them. The CDR3 reads CSARRAYGYTF. CDR3 nucleotides: TGCAGTGCCCGGAGGGCCTATGGCTACACCTTC.

The V and J genes are TRBV6-5 and TRBJ2-1, with a weak D call TRBD2 (5 bases). The CDR3 sequence is 15 residues long. Trimming took off 5 bases at V and 0 bases at J, with 11 bases between the two ends. CDR1 MNHEY and CDR2 SVGAGI come from the germline V gene. In nucleotides, the CDR3 is TGTGCCAGCAGTCCTCGGGGTAGCTCCTACAATGAGCAGTTCTTC. Protein sequence: CASSPRGSSYNEQFF.

This clone appeared a single time. This rearrangement joins TRBV5-1 to TRBJ2-5; D not resolved. The J call is doubtful: the DNA matches TRBJ2-7 better. Looked up from germline, CDR1 is SGHRS and CDR2 is YFSETQ. CDR3 size: 11 residues. CDR3 amino acids: CASSSNYEQYF. As DNA, the CDR3 is TGCGCCAGCAGCTCGAACTACGAGCAGTACTTC.

This chain links TRBV7-2 with TRBJ1-4; 7 nucleotides agree with TRBD1. Germline V gives CDR1 SGHTA, CDR2 FQGNSA. The CDR3 runs to 15 residues. With V trimmed by 6 bases and J by 5 bases, 9 bases remained unmatched. CDR3 nucleotides: TGTGCCAGCAGAATAGCTGGGACAGCCAATGAAAAACTGTTTTTT. Translated, it gives CASRIAGTANEKLFF.

With regard to this clone: No DNA is shown, since the ends of the CDR3 on it are uncertain; the CDR3 is the one TCRdb lists. The rearrangement links TRBV19 to TRBJ1-5; TRBD1 is taken as the D call from the table, unchecked against the DNA. CDR1 and CDR2 (germline): LNHDA, SQIVND (reference sequence). A total of 14 residues make up the CDR3, ends included. The CDR3: CASTSDRGHQPQHF.

V and J are TRBV18 and TRBJ2-4; D might be TRBD1 (6 bases). Germline V gene sequence: CDR1 KGHSH, CDR2 LQKENI. The V end was cut by 8 bases, the J end by 0 bases, with 20 bases between. The CDR3 runs to 17 residues. CDR3: CASRPVQGSIAKNIQYF. CDR3 in DNA: TGTGCCAGCAGACCGGTCCAGGGGAGTATAGCCAAAAACATTCAGTACTTC.

The chain carries TRBV5-1 and TRBJ2-5; 7 bases align to TRBD1. J gave up 2 bases and V 4 bases, and 11 bases lay outside the gene matches. Germline V lookup: CDR1 SGHRS, CDR2 YFSETQ. The CDR3 is 16 amino acids. The chain's CDR3 is CASSPGGSGRQETQYF. CDR3 coding DNA: TGCGCCAGCAGCCCAGGGGGTTCGGGCCGTCAAGAGACCCAGTACTTC. Drawing the rest from reference TRBV5-1 and TRBJ2-5, the complete variable domain is KAGVTQTPRYLIKTRGQQVTLSCSPISGHRSVSWYQQTPGQGLQFLFEYFSETQRNKGNFPGRFSGRQFSNSRSEMNVSTLELGDSALYLCASSPGGSGRQETQYFGPGTRLLVL.

The rearrangement joins TRBV6-6 to TRBJ1-6; a weak D match, TRBD1 (5 bases). The ends were cut back, 6 bases at V and 4 bases at J, with 13 bases in the middle. The length of the CDR3 is 15 residues. Germline assignment: CDR1 MNHNY and CDR2 SVGAGI (reference sequence). CDR3 DNA: TGTGCCAGCAGGACGACAGAGGCTTATAATTCACCCCTCCACTTT. Translation gives CASRTTEAYNSPLHF.

This chain connects TRBV6-5 to TRBJ2-1, with 11 bases that match TRBD2. This CDR3 has 16 amino acids. Germline CDR1 MNHEY, CDR2 SVGAGI. V shed 0 bases, J shed 9 bases, and the junction held 7 bases outside the gene matches. This CDR3 reads CASSYSILAGATEQFF. The CDR3 nucleotides read TGTGCCAGCAGTTACTCGATACTAGCGGGAGCAACTGAGCAGTTCTTC.

This rearrangement joins TRBV7-6 to TRBJ1-1; D ambiguous. V was clipped by 5 bases and J by 0 bases, with 4 bases between them. CDR1 and CDR2 (germline): SGHVS, FNYEAQ. CDR3 length: 12 residues. The CDR3 protein is CASSQMNTEAFF. Written as DNA, the CDR3 is TGTGCCAGCAGCCAGATGAACACTGAAGCTTTCTTT.